Listed below are T cell receptor beta chains from one sample, sequenced in a study of vaccination effects on CD4 cells after COVID-19. Sequenced by immunoSEQ multiplex PCR; TCRdb stores in-frame clones only, minus some. The sample lists over 35,000 clones, less than 85% occurring once. The antigens of these receptors remain unknown. The specimen comprised CD4+ T cells from PBMCs cultured without peptide, sampled after COVID-19 vaccination. These receptors were collected from a human donor who had a prior SARS-CoV-2 infection. CDR3s include the opening cysteine and the closing phenylalanine or tryptophan. A D gene is named only where the DNA matches it firmly. Some rows mark clone size as missing; the rest say once, few, many or name a class of expanded clone.

D gene | J gene | V gene | clone size | CDR3 DNA | CDR3 protein
TRBD1 | TRBJ2-3 | TRBV6-1 | - | TGTGCCAGCAGTGACCCGGGGACAGGGCTTACAGATACGCAGTATTTT | CASSDPGTGLTDTQYF
- | TRBJ2-3 | TRBV3-1/TRBV3-2 | medium-sized | TGTGCCAGCAGCCTCGGGGGTGGCACAGATACGCAGTATTTT | CASSLGGGTDTQYF
- | TRBJ2-2 | TRBV14 | - | TGTGCCAGCAGCCAAGATCAGCTCGGGGAGCTGTTTTTT | CASSQDQLGELFF
TRBD1 | TRBJ2-2 | TRBV6-5 | - | TGTGCCAGCGAAGGGGACAGGGGTACCGGGGAGCTGTTTTTT | CASEGDRGTGELFF
- | TRBJ1-5 | TRBV6-2/TRBV6-3 | - | TGTGCCAGCAGTTACCCCCTAGGAGGGGGGCGTGACAATCAGCCCCAGCATTTT | CASSYPLGGGRDNQPQHF
TRBD2 | TRBJ2-7 | TRBV6-5 | - | TGTGCCAGCAGTTACTCGAGGAGCGGGGGGGCCGGCGAGCAGTACTTC | CASSYSRSGGAGEQYF
- | TRBJ1-2 | TRBV5-8 | - | TGTGCCAGCAGCTTGGAACACGAGTGGGGCTACACCTTC | CASSLEHEWGYTF
TRBD1 | TRBJ2-1 | TRBV18 | few | TGTGCCAGCTCAGATTTTGGGGACAGGGGGCGATATGAGCAGTTCTTC | CASSDFGDRGRYEQFF
TRBD1 | TRBJ1-6 | TRBV4-1 | once | TGCGCCAGCAGCCAAGCTAACCCGGGACAGGGTGATAATTCACCCCTCCACTTT | CASSQANPGQGDNSPLHF
TRBD2 | TRBJ2-7 | TRBV7-2 | - | TGTGCCAGCAGCTCTAGGGGGGCACTAGCGGGGAATGAGCAGTACTTC | CASSSRGALAGNEQYF
TRBD1 | TRBJ1-1 | TRBV24-1 | - | TGTGCCACCAGTGATTCCCGGACAGGGAACACTGAAGCTTTCTTT | CATSDSRTGNTEAFF
- | TRBJ1-4 | TRBV7-3 | - | TGTGCCAGCAGCTTTAAGACGGGAGGGTCGAGTGAAAAACTGTTTTTT | CASSFKTGGSSEKLFF
- | TRBJ1-2 | TRBV7-8 | - | TGTGCCAGCAGCTTAGGCGGCCCCAATGGCTACACCTTC | CASSLGGPNGYTF
- | TRBJ2-3 | TRBV18 | - | TGTGCCAGCTCACCACCTGGCGGGATCACAGATACGCAGTATTTT | CASSPPGGITDTQYF
- | TRBJ2-3 | TRBV5-4 | - | TGTGCCAGCAGACCGACTATGGGGACAGATACGCAGTATTTT | CASRPTMGTDTQYF
- | TRBJ2-3 | TRBV4-2 | - | TGTGCCAGCAGCCCTAGGGGCCGGAGCACAGATACGCAGTATTTT | CASSPRGRSTDTQYF
TRBD2 | TRBJ2-1 | TRBV5-5 | - | TGTGCCAGCAGCAATGGACTAGCGGGGGAGTACAATGAGCAGTTCTTC | CASSNGLAGEYNEQFF
- | TRBJ1-2 | TRBV18 | - | TGTGCCAGCTCACCGTCGGGGTCCAGTGGTTATGGCTACACCTTC | CASSPSGSSGYGYTF
- | TRBJ2-1 | TRBV12-5 | - | TGTGCTAGTGGTCGTCCCGGGACCCTATTGGGGAATGAGCAGTTCTTC | CASGRPGTLLGNEQFF
- | TRBJ1-2 | TRBV4-3 | - | TGCGCCAGCAGCCAAGGCCTCCGGGCCTCTCACTTC | CASSQGLRASHF
- | TRBJ1-5 | TRBV15 | - | TGTGCCACCAGTGGGCAGGGGCTGGGACCCCAGCATTTT | CATSGQGLGPQHF
- | TRBJ1-4 | TRBV4-2 | - | TGTGCCAGCAGCTCGGGGGGCAACTTAAATGAAAAACTGTTTTTT | CASSSGGNLNEKLFF
TRBD2 | TRBJ2-7 | TRBV7-8 | few | TGTGCCAGCAGCCCAAGCGGGGGGGTGGAGCAGTACTTC | CASSPSGGVEQYF
- | TRBJ2-3 | TRBV10-3 | - | TGTGCCATCATGGGTCTGGGTCCCCCCATGTATTTT | CAIMGLGPPMYF
- | TRBJ1-6 | TRBV11-2 | - | TGTGCCAGCAGCTTTCGGATTACCTATAATTCACCCCTCCACTTT | CASSFRITYNSPLHF
- | TRBJ1-1 | TRBV18 | - | TGTGCCAGCTCAGAGTATGGGGATACCCGGGGCACTGAAGCTTTCTTT | CASSEYGDTRGTEAFF
TRBD1 | TRBJ2-2 | TRBV5-8 | - | TGTGCCAGCAGCAGCTGGACAGGGGGCACCGGGGAGCTGTTTTTT | CASSSWTGGTGELFF
- | TRBJ1-2 | TRBV5-1 | few | TGCGCCAGCAGCCCCATAGGGCAGCTATACTATGGCTACACCTTC | CASSPIGQLYYGYTF
- | TRBJ2-7 | TRBV10-3 | - | TGTGCCATCAGTGAAGCCAGCTTATACGAGCAGTACTTC | CAISEASLYEQYF
- | TRBJ1-5 | TRBV30 | few | TGTGCCTGGGAACAGGATAATAATCAGCCCCAGCATTTT | CAWEQDNNQPQHF
- | TRBJ1-2 | TRBV7-2 | few | TGTGCCAGCAGCTTAGCGGCAGGGGACTATGGCTACACCTTC | CASSLAAGDYGYTF
TRBD1 | TRBJ2-3 | TRBV19 | few | TGTGCCACGTGGACCACAGGGGGCTCAGGAGATACGCAGTATTTT | CATWTTGGSGDTQYF
- | TRBJ2-1 | TRBV14 | - | TGTGCCACTTCCATCCGGGACTTTAACAATGAGCAGTTCTTC | CATSIRDFNNEQFF
TRBD2 | TRBJ2-2 | TRBV4-2 | - | TGTGCCAGCAGCCAGAGGGAAATAGCGGGGACCGGGGAGCTGTTTTTT | CASSQREIAGTGELFF
- | TRBJ1-2 | TRBV9 | - | TGTGCCAGCAGCACGAGAGGACACAATAACTATGGCTACACCTTC | CASSTRGHNNYGYTF
- | TRBJ1-2 | TRBV2 | few | TGTGCCGGAAGGACAGCAGCTAACTATGGCTACACCTTC | CAGRTAANYGYTF
TRBD2 | TRBJ2-2 | TRBV10-3 | - | TGTGCCATCTCCCCCCGGGGGGAGAACACCGGGGAGCTGTTTTTT | CAISPRGENTGELFF
- | TRBJ2-7 | TRBV5-5 | - | TGTGCCAGCAGCTCCCGGACACGGGTCTACGAGCAGTACTTC | CASSSRTRVYEQYF
TRBD2 | TRBJ2-1 | TRBV6-5 | - | TGTGCCAGCAGCAATAGCGGGGGTGAGCAGTTCTTC | CASSNSGGEQFF
TRBD1 | TRBJ2-3 | TRBV6-5 | - | TGTGCCAGCAGTTGGGACAGGGGGTCAGATACGCAGTATTTT | CASSWDRGSDTQYF
- | TRBJ2-7 | TRBV5-1 | once | TGCGCCAGCAGCTTGGAGGGGGGCGGAGGTTACGAGCAGTACTTC | CASSLEGGGGYEQYF